This T cell receptor beta chain comes out of a study of blood T cell repertoires in COVID-19. Background on the study: Some COVID-19 samples were acute and others convalescent; all came from the United States, Italy and Spain. Sources were T cells, B-cell-depleted T cells, or PBMCs; the material itself was cDNA or gDNA.

Study processing details: From reference gene primer amplification, estimates of nucleated cell counts were derived. TCRdb's copy holds only in-frame clones and misses some; the assay was immunoSEQ multiplex PCR. D and trimming come from the DNA, and the V and J calls and clone size come from that table. The sample has more than 80,000 clones; approximately 84% are singletons. This CDR3 comprises 14 residues. V was trimmed by 8 bases and J by 3 bases, leaving 15 bases between them. The germline V gene has CDR1 LNHNV and CDR2 YYDKDF (reference sequence). The chain employs TRBV15 and TRBJ2-3; TRBD2 might be the D (6 bases). The sequencing input was peripheral blood. This receptor was identified in a woman aged 55-69 years with acute or convalescent COVID-19. The CDR3 DNA follows: TGTGCCACCGCTAGACTAGTAGGGACAGATACGCAGTATTTT. This sequence encodes CATARLVGTDTQYF.